The entry below describes one T cell receptor beta chain. No antigen is known for it. These data originate in a study of blood T cells in healthy people across ages. Study observations and caveats: Unsorted PBMCs prevented conclusive naive versus antigen-experienced comparison. Long-lived donors exceeded aged donors in naive CD4+ cells and diversity.

Germline V CDR1 and CDR2: KGHSH, LQKENI. V gave up 2 bases and J gave up 4 bases; unmatched junction bases: 5. CDR3 length equals 15 residues. A second PCR of 7 to 11 cycles used a sample-barcoded 5' primer and a J-beta primer mix. TCRdb re-called the 5' RACE reads through MiXCR, storing one row per CDR3 protein. The profile shows around 670,000 distinct CDR3 sequences, roughly 31% of them singletons. This sequence originates from a woman older than 75 in good health. The chain joins TRBV18 to TRBJ1-2; TRBD1 matches 9 bases. The sequencing sample was made of blood. CDR3 region: CASSPIQGASYGYTF. In DNA, the CDR3 is TGTGCCAGCTCACCAATACAGGGGGCCTCCTATGGCTACACCTTC.